The 5 T cell receptor beta chains presented below share a single source sample, sequenced in a study of blood T cell repertoires in COVID-19. Clones were sequenced by immunoSEQ multiplex PCR, and TCRdb holds only the in-frame ones, with some missing. The table records fewer than 400,000 clones, about 83% of them present only once. Sequences were obtained from PBMCs or T cells enriched from blood (not recorded which). These receptors were collected from a woman aged 50 to 60 who had recovered from COVID-19.

V and J are TRBV19 and TRBJ1-6; 8 bases map to TRBD1. The CDR3 is 16 residues long. Germline V gene lookup returns CDR1 LNHDA and CDR2 SQIVND (reference sequence). V trimming: 5 bases; J trimming: 0 bases; junction bases outside the gene matches: 3. CDR3 region: CASSRTGSSYNSPLHF. The CDR3 nucleotides are TGTGCCAGTAGTCGGACAGGGAGCTCCTATAATTCACCCCTCCACTTT. The whole variable domain, remainder taken from reference TRBV19 and TRBJ1-6, is DGGITQSPKYLFRKEGQNVTLSCEQNLNHDAMYWYRQDPGQGLRLIYYSQIVNDFQKGDIAEGYSVSREKKESFPLTVTSAQKNPTAFYLCASSRTGSSYNSPLHFGNGTRLTVT.

CDR3 bases: TGCGCCAGCAGCCAAGACTACAGGGGCTATTCGAGAAGGGATACGCAGTATTTT. This translates into CASSQDYRGYSRRDTQYF. The chain carries TRBV4-3 and TRBJ2-3; 7 bases match TRBD1. The CDR3 loop spans 18 amino acids. Trimming at V came to 0 bases and at J to 6 bases, leaving 15 bases not matched to a gene. Germline lookup yields CDR1 LGHNA and CDR2 YSLEER.

This clone was observed a few times. This chain connects TRBV28 to TRBJ1-2; 9 nucleotides line up with TRBD1. The CDR3 covers 12 residues. Per germline, CDR1 MDHEN and CDR2 SYDVKM. V lost 5 bases to trimming and J lost 6 bases; unmatched junction nucleotides: 1. CDR3 DNA: TGTGCCAGCAGTGGACAGGGGAATGGCTACACCTTC. Its protein product is CASSGQGNGYTF.

The chain has TRBV13 and TRBJ1-2; D perhaps matches TRBD1 (5 bases). CDR1 is PRHDT and CDR2 is FYEKMQ in the germline V gene (reference sequence). The CDR3 contains 17 residues. The ends were cut back, 5 bases at V and 2 bases at J, with 21 bases in the middle. CDR3 nucleotides: TGTGCCAGCAGCATAAGACTTGACAGAGCCTCCAACTATGGCTACACCTTC. Encoded protein: CASSIRLDRASNYGYTF.

This clone appeared once. This chain links TRBV25-1 with TRBJ2-5, with a possible D match to TRBD1 (5 bases). The CDR3 has 14 residues. CDR1 MGHDK and CDR2 SYGVNS come from the germline V gene. V lost 5 bases and J 4 bases, leaving 14 bases between the germline ends. The CDR3 DNA reads TGTGCCAGCAGTCCCCGAGCAGGGTCAGAGACCCAGTACTTC. Translated: CASSPRAGSETQYF.